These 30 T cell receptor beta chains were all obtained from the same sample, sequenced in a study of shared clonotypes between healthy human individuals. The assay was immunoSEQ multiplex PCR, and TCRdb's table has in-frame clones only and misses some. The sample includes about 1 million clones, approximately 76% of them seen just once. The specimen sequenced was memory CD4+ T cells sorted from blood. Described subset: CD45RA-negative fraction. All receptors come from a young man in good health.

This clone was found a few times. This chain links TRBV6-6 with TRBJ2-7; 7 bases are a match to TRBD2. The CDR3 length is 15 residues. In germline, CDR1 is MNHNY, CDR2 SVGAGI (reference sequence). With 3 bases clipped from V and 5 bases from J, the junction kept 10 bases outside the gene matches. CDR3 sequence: CASSYYGRPADEQYF. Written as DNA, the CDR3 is TGTGCCAGCAGTTATTACGGGAGGCCCGCGGACGAGCAGTACTTC.

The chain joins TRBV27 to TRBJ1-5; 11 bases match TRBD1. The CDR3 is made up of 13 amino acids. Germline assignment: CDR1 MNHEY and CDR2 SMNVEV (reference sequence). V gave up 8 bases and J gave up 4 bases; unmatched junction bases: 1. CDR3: CASRDRGNQPQHF. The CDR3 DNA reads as TGTGCCAGCCGGGACAGGGGGAATCAGCCCCAGCATTTT.

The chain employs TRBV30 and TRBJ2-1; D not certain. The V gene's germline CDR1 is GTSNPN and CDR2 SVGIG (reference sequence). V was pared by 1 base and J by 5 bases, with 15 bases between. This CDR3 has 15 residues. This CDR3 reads CAWSAVQQVNNEQFF. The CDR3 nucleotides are TGTGCCTGGAGTGCTGTACAGCAGGTCAACAATGAGCAGTTCTTC. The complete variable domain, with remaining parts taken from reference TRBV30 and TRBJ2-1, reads SQTIHQWPATLVQPVGSPLSLECTVEGTSNPNLYWYRQAAGRGLQLLFYSVGIGQISSEVPQNLSASRPQDRQFILSSKKLLLSDSGFYLCAWSAVQQVNNEQFFGPGTRLTVL.

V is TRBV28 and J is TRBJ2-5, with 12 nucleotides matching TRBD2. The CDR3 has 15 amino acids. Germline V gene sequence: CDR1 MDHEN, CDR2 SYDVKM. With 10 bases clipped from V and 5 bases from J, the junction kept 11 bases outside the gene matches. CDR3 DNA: TGTGCCACCCTCAGGACTAGCGGGGCCCGGGAGACCCAGTACTTC. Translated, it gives CATLRTSGARETQYF.

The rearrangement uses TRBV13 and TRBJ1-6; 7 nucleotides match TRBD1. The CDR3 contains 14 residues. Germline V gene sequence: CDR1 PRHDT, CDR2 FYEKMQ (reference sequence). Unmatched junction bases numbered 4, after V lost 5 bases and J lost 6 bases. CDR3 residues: CASSVRDSNSPLHF. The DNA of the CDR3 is TGTGCCAGCAGCGTCCGGGACAGTAATTCACCCCTCCACTTT.

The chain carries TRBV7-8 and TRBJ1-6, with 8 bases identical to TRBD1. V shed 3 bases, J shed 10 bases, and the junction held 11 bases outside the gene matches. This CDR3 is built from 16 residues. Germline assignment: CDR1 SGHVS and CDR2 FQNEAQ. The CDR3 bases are TGTGCCAGCAGCTTCCGAGACAGGGGCGGGAACTCACCCCTCCACTTT. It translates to CASSFRDRGGNSPLHF.

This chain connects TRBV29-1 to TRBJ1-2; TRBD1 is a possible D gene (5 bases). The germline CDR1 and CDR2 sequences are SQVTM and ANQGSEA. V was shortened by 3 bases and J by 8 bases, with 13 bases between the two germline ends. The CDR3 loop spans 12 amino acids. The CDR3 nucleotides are TGCAGCGTTGAGGGGTACAGGACCGGCTACACCTTC. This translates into CSVEGYRTGYTF.

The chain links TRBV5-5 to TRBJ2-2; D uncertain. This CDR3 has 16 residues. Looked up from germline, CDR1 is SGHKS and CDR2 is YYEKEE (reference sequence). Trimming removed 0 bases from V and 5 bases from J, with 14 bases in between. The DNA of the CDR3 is TGTGCCAGCAGCTTGGGAGCTCGGCAAGTGACCGGGGAGCTGTTTTTT. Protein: CASSLGARQVTGELFF.

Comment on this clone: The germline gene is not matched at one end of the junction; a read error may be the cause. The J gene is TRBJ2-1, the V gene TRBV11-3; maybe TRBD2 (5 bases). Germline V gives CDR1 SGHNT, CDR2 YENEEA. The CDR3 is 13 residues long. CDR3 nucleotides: TGTGCCAGCAGCTATGGGAGCTACACTGAGCAGTTCTTC. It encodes CASSYGSYTEQFF.

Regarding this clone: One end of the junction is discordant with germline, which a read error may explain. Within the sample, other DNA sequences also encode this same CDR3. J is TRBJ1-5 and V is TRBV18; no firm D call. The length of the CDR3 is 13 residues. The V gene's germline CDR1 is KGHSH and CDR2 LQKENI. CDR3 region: CASSPTEGKPQHF. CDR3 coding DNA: TGCGCCAGCTCACCTACAGAAGGGAAGCCCCAGCATTTT.

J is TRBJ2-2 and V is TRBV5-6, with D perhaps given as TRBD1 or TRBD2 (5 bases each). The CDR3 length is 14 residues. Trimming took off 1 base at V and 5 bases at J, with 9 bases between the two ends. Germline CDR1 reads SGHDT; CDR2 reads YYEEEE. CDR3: CASSLRGVTGELFF. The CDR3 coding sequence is TGTGCCAGCAGCTTGAGAGGGGTTACCGGGGAGCTGTTTTTT.

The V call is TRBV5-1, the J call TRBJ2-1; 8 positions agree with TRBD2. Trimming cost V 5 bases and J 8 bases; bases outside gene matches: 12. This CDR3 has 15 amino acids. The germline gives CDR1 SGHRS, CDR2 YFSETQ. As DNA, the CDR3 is TGCGCCAGCAGTGAGACTAGCGCGGTTTACGATGAGCAGTTCTTC. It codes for CASSETSAVYDEQFF.

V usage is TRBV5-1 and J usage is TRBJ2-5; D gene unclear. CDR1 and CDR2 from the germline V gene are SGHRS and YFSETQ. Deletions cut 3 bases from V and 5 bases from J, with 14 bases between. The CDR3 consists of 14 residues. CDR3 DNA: TGCGCCAGCAGCTCGATTGGCCTAGGGGAGACCCAGTACTTC. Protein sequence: CASSSIGLGETQYF.

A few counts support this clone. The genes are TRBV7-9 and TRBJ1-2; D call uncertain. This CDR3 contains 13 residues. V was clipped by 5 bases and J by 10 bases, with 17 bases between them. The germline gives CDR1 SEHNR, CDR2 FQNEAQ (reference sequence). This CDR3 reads CASSPNTVAPYTF. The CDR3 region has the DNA TGTGCCAGCAGCCCTAACACTGTAGCTCCCTACACCTTC. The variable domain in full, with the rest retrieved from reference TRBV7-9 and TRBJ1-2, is DTGVSQNPRHKITKRGQNVTFRCDPISEHNRLYWYRQTLGQGPEFLTYFQNEAQLEKSRLLSDRFSAERPKGSFSTLEIQRTEQGDSAMYLCASSPNTVAPYTFGSGTRLTVV.

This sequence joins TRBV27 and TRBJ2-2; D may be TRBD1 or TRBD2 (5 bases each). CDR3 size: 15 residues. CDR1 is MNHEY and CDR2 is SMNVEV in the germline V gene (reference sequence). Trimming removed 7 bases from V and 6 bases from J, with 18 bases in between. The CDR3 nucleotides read TGTGCCAGCACTAGGCGAGGGACCAGTCCCGGGGAGCTGTTTTTT. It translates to CASTRRGTSPGELFF.

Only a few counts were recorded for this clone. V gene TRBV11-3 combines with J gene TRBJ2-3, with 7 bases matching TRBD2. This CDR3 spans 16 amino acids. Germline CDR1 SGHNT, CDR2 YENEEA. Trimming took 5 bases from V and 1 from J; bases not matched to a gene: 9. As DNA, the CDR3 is TGTGCCAGCAGCACCCTCGGGGCGGGGGGCACAGATACGCAGTATTTT. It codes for CASSTLGAGGTDTQYF.

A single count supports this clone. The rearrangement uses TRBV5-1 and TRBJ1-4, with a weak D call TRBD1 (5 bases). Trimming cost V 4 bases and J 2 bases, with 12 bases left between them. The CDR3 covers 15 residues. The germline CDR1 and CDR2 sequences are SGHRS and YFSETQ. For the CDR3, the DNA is TGCGCCAGCAGCGTCGGGACCGCTACTAATGAAAAACTGTTTTTT. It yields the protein CASSVGTATNEKLFF.

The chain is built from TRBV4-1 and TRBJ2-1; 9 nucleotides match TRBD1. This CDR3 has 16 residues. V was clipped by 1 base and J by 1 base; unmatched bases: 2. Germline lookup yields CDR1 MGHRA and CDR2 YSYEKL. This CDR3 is CASSQVDRGSYNEQFF. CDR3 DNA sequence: TGCGCCAGCAGCCAAGTAGACAGGGGGTCCTACAATGAGCAGTTCTTC.

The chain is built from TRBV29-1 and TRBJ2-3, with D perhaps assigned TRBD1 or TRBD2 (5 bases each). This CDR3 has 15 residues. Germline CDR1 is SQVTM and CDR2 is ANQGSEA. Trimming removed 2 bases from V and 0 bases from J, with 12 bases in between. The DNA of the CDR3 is TGCAGCGTTGAAATAGGTGGGGGAAGCACAGATACGCAGTATTTT. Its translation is CSVEIGGGSTDTQYF.

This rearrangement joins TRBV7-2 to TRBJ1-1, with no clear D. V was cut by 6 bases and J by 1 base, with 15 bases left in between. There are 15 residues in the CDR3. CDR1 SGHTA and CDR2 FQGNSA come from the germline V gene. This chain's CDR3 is CASSLTADPNTEAFF. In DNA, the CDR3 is TGTGCCAGCAGTTTGACCGCGGACCCGAACACTGAAGCTTTCTTT. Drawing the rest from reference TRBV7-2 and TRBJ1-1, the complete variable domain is GAGVSQSPSNKVTEKGKDVELRCDPISGHTALYWYRQSLGQGLEFLIYFQGNSAPDKSGLPSDRFSAERTGGSVSTLTIQRTQQEDSAVYLCASSLTADPNTEAFFGQGTRLTVV.

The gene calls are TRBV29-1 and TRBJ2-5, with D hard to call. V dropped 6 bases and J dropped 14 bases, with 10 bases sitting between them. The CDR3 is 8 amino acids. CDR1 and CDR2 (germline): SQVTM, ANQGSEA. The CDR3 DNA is TGCAGCGTGCTTGGGCACTACTTC. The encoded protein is CSVLGHYF. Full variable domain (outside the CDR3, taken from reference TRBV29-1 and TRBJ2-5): SAVISQKPSRDICQRGTSLTIQCQVDSQVTMMFWYRQQPGQSLTLIATANQGSEATYESGFVIDKFPISRPNLTFSTLTVSNMSPEDSSIYLCSVLGHYFGPGTRLLVL.

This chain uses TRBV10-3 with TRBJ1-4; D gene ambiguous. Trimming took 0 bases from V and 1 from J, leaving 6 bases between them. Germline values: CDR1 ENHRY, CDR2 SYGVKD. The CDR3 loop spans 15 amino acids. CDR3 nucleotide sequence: TGTGCCATCAGTGAGTCGGGGTTAACTAATGAAAAACTGTTTTTT. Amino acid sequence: CAISESGLTNEKLFF.

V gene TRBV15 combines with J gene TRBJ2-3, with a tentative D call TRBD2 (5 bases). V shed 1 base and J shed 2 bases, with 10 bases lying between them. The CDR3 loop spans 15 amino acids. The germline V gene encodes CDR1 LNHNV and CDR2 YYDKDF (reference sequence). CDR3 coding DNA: TGTGCCACCAGCAGAGTGAGGGAACCCACAGATACGCAGTATTTT. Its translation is CATSRVREPTDTQYF. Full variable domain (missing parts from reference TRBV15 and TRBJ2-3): DAMVIQNPRYQVTQFGKPVTLSCSQTLNHNVMYWYQQKSSQAPKLLFHYYDKDFNNEADTPDNFQSRRPNTSFCFLDIRSPGLGDTAMYLCATSRVREPTDTQYFGPGTRLTVL.

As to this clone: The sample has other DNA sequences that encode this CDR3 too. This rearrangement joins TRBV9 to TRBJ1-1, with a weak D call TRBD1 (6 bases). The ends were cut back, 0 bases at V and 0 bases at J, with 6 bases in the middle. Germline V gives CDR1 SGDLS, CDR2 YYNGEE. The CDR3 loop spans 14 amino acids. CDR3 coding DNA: TGTGCCAGCAGCGTAGGGACAGTGAACACTGAAGCTTTCTTT. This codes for CASSVGTVNTEAFF.

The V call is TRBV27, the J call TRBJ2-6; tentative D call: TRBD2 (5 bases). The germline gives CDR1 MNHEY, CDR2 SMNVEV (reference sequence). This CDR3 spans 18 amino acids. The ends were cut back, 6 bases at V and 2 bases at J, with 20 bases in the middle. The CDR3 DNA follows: TGTGCCAGCAGAAAATGGCAAGTAAGCGGACCTGGGGCCAACGTCCTGACTTTC. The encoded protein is CASRKWQVSGPGANVLTF.

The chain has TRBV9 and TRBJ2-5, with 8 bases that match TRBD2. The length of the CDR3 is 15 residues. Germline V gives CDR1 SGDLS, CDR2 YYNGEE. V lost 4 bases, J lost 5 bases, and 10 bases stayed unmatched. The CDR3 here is CASSSPGGGQETQYF. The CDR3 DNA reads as TGTGCCAGCAGCTCCCCGGGGGGGGGCCAGGAGACCCAGTACTTC.

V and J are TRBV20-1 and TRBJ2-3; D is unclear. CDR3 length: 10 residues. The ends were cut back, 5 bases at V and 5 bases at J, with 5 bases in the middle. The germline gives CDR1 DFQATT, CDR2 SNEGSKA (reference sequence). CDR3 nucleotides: TGCAGTGCTCTCCTAGATACGCAGTATTTT. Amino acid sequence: CSALLDTQYF.

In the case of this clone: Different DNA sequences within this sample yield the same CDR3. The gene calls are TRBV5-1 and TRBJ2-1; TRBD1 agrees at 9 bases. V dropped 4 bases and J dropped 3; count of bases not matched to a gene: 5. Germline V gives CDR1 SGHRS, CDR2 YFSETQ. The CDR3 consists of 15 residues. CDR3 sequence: CASSARDRDYNEQFF. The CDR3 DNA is TGCGCCAGCAGCGCCCGGGACAGGGACTACAATGAGCAGTTCTTC.

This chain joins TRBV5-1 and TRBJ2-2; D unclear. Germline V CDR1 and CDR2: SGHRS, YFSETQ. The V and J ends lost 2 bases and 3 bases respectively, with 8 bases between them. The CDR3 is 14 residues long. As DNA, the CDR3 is TGCGCCAGCAGCTTCGACCCTTACACCGGGGAGCTGTTTTTT. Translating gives CASSFDPYTGELFF.

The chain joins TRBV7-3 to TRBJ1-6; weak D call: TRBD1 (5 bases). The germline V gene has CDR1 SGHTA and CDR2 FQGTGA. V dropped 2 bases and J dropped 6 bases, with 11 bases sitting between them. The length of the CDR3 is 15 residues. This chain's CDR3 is CASSLQGVGNSPLHF. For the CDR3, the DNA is TGTGCCAGCAGCTTACAAGGGGTTGGTAATTCACCCCTCCACTTT. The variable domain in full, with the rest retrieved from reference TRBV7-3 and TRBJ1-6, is GAGVSQTPSNKVTEKGKYVELRCDPISGHTALYWYRQSLGQGPEFLIYFQGTGAADDSGLPNDRFFAVRPEGSVSTLKIQRTERGDSAVYLCASSLQGVGNSPLHFGNGTRLTVT.